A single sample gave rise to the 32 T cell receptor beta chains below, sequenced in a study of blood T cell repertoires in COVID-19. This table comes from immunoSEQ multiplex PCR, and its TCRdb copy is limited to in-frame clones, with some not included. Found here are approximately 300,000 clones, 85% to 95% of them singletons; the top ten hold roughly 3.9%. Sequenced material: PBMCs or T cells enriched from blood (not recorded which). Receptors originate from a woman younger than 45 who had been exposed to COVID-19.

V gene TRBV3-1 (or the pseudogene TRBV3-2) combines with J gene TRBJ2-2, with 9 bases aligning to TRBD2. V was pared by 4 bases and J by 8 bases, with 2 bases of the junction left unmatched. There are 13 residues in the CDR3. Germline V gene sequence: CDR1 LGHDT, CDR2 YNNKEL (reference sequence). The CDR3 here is CASSPGLAGELFF. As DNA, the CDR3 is TGTGCCAGCAGCCCGGGACTAGCAGGGGAGCTGTTTTTT.

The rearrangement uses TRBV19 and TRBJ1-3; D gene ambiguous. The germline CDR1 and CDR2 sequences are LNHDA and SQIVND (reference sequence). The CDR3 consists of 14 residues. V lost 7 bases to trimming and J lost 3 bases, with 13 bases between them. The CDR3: CASTSQILGNTIYF. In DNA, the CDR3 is TGTGCCAGTACTTCTCAGATTCTTGGAAACACCATATATTTT. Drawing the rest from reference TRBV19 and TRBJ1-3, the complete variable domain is DGGITQSPKYLFRKEGQNVTLSCEQNLNHDAMYWYRQDPGQGLRLIYYSQIVNDFQKGDIAEGYSVSREKKESFPLTVTSAQKNPTAFYLCASTSQILGNTIYFGEGSWLTVV.

The CDR3, as DNA: TGTGCCAGCAGCTCCAGGGACAGGGCCAACCAAGAGACCCAGTACTTC. Residues: CASSSRDRANQETQYF. The chain employs TRBV7-6 and TRBJ2-5, with 9 bases lining up with TRBD1. CDR3 length equals 16 residues. V was pared by 4 bases and J by 0 bases, with 6 bases of the junction left unmatched. CDR1 is SGHVS and CDR2 is FNYEAQ in the germline V gene.

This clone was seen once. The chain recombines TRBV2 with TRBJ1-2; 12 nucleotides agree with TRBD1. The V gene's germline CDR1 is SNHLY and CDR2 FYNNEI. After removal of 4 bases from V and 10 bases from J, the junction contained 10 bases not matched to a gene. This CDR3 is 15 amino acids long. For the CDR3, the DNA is TGTGCCAGCAGTGTTCCGGGACAGGGGGCGTCGTACTACACCTTC. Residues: CASSVPGQGASYYTF.

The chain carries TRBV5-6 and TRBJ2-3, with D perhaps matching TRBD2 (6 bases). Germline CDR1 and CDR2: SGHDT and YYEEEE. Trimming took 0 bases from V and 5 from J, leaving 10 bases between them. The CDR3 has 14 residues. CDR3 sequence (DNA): TGTGCCAGCAGCTTGGGACTAGTTGTAGATACGCAGTATTTT. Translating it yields CASSLGLVVDTQYF.

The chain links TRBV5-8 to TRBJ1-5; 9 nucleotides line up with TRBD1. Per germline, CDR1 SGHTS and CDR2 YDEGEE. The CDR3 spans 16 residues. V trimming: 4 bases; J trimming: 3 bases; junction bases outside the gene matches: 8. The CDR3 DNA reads TGTGCCAGCAGCAGAGACAGGGGGAGAAACAATCAGCCCCAGCATTTT. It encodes CASSRDRGRNNQPQHF.

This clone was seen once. This CDR3 is CASSSLYYRGTEQYF. CDR3 nucleotide sequence: TGCGCCAGCAGCTCATTATACTACAGGGGGACCGAGCAGTACTTC. The V call is TRBV5-1, the J call TRBJ2-7; TRBD1 matches 8 bases. The V gene end was trimmed by 3 bases and the J gene end by 6 bases; junction bases not matched to a gene: 11. CDR3 length: 15 amino acids. CDR1 and CDR2 (germline): SGHRS, YFSETQ.

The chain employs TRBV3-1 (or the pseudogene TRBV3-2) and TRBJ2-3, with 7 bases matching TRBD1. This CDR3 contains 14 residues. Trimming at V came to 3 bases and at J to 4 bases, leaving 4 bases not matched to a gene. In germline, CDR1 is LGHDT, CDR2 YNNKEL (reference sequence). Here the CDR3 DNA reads TGTGCCAGCAGCCAGATCCAGGGGGCAGATACGCAGTATTTT. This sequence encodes CASSQIQGADTQYF.

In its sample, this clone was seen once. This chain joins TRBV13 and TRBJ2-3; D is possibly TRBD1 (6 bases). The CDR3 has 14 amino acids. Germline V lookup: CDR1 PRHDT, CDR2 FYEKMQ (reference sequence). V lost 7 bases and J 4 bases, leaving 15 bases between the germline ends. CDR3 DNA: TGTGCCAGCAAGCGTGGGGGCGGCGCAGATACGCAGTATTTT. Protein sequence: CASKRGGGADTQYF. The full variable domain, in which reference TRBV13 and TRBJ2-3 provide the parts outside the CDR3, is AAGVIQSPRHLIKEKRETATLKCYPIPRHDTVYWYQQGPGQDPQFLISFYEKMQSDKGSIPDRFSAQQFSDYHSELNMSSLELGDSALYFCASKRGGGADTQYFGPGTRLTVL.

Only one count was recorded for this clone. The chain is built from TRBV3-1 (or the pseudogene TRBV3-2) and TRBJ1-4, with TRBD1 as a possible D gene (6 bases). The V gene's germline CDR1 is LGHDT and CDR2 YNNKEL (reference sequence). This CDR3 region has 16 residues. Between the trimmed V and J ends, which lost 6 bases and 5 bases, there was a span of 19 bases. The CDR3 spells CASSHRRQVPNEKLFF. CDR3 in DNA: TGTGCCAGCAGTCACCGACGACAGGTCCCGAATGAAAAACTGTTTTTT.

CDR3 residues: CASSNPGLALYQETQYF. The CDR3, as DNA: TGTGCCAGCAGCAACCCGGGACTAGCCTTGTACCAAGAGACCCAGTACTTC. This chain uses TRBV7-8 with TRBJ2-5; 9 bases are a match to TRBD2. V trimming: 5 bases; J trimming: 0 bases; junction bases outside the gene matches: 10. This CDR3 region has 17 residues. Germline CDR1 SGHVS, CDR2 FQNEAQ.

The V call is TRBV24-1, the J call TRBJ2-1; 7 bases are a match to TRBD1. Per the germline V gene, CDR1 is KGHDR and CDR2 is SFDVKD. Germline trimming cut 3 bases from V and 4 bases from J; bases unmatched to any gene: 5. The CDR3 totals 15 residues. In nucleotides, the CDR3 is TGTGCCACCAGTGATCGACAGGGCGATTACAATGAGCAGTTCTTC. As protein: CATSDRQGDYNEQFF.

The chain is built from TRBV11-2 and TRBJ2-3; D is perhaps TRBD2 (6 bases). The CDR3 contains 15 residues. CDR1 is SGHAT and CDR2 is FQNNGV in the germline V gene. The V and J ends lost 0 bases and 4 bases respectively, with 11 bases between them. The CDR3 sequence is CASSLEGTGADTQYF. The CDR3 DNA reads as TGTGCCAGCAGCTTAGAAGGGACGGGAGCAGATACGCAGTATTTT. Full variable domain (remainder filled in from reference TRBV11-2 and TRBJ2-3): EAGVAQSPRYKIIEKRQSVAFWCNPISGHATLYWYQQILGQGPKLLIQFQNNGVVDDSQLPKDRFSAERLKGVDSTLKIQPAKLEDSAVYLCASSLEGTGADTQYFGPGTRLTVL.

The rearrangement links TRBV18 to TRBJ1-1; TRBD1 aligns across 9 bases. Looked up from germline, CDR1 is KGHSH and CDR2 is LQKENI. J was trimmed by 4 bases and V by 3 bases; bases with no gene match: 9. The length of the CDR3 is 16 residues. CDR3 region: CASSPEQGARGTEAFF. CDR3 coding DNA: TGTGCCAGCTCACCGGAACAGGGGGCAAGAGGCACTGAAGCTTTCTTT.

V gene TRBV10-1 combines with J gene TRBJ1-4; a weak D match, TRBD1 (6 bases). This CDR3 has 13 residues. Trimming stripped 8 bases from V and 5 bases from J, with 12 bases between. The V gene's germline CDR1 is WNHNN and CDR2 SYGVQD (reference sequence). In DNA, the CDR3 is TGCGCCAGCCTTGGGGGGGCGAATGAAAAACTGTTTTTT. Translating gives CASLGGANEKLFF.

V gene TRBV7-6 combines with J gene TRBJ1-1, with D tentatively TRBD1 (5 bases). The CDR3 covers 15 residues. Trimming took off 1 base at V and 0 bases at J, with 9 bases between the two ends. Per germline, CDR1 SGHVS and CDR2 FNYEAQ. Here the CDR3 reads CASSLGWGLNTEAFF. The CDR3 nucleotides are TGTGCCAGCAGCTTAGGGTGGGGCTTGAACACTGAAGCTTTCTTT.

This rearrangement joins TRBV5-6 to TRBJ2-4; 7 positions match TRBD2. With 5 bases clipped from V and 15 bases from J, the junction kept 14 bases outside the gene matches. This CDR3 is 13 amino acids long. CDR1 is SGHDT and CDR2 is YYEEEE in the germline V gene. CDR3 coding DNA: TGTGCCAGCAGTACTACCGGGAGGCGTGCCTGGTACTTC. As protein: CASSTTGRRAWYF.

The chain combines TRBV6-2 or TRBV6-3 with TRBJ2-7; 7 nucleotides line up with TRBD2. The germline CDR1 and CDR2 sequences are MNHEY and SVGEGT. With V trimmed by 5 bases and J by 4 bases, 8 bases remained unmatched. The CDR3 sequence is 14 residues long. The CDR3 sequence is CASSRLAWRYEQYF. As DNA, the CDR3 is TGTGCCAGCAGTCGACTAGCATGGAGGTACGAGCAGTACTTC.

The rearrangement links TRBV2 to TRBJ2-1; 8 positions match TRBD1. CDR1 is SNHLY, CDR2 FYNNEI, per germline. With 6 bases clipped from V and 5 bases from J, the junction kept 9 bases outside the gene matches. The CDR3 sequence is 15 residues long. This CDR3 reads CASSGQGISNNEQFF. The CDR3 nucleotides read TGTGCCAGCAGCGGACAGGGAATCTCTAACAATGAGCAGTTCTTC.

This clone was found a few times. CDR3 coding DNA: TGTGCCAGCAGCGTACTGGGGCAGTCCTACAATGAGCAGTTCTTC. Protein: CASSVLGQSYNEQFF. The V call is TRBV9, the J call TRBJ2-1; a possible D gene is TRBD1 (5 bases). Germline assignment: CDR1 SGDLS and CDR2 YYNGEE. The length of the CDR3 is 15 residues. Trimming took 1 base from V and 1 from J, leaving 9 bases between them.

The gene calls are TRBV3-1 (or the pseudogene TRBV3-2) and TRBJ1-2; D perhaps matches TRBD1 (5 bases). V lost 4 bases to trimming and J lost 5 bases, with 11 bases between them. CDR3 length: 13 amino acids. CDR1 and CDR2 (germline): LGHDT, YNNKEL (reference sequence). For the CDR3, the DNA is TGTGCCAGCAGCCCCAGGGAGGGATATGGCTACACCTTC. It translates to CASSPREGYGYTF.

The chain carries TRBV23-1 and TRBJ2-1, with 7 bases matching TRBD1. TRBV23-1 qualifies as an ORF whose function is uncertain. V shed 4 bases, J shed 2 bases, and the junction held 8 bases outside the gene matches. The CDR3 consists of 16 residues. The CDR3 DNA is TGCGCCAGCAGTCGCCGGGCCAGGGGGACCTACAATGAGCAGTTCTTC. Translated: CASSRRARGTYNEQFF.

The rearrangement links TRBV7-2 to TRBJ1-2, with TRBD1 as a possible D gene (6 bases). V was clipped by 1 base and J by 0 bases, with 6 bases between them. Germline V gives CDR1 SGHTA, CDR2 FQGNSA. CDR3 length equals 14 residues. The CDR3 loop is CASSLEGANYGYTF. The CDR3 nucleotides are TGTGCCAGCAGCTTAGAGGGGGCTAACTATGGCTACACCTTC.

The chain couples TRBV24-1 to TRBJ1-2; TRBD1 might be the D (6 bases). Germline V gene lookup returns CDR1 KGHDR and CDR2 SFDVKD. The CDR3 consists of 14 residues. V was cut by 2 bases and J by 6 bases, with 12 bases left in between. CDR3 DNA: TGTGCCACCAGTGATTCTCAGGGGAGAAATGGCTACACCTTC. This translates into CATSDSQGRNGYTF.

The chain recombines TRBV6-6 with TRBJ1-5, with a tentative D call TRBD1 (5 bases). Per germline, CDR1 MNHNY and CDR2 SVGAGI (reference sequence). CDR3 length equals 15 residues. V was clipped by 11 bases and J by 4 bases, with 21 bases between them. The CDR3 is CAGRAGNRVNQPQHF. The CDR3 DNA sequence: TGTGCCGGGAGGGCAGGGAATCGCGTGAATCAGCCCCAGCATTTT.

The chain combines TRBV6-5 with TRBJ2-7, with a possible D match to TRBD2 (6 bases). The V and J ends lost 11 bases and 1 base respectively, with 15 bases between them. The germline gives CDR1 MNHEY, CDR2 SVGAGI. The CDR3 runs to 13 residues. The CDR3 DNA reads TGTGCCGGGGCCCGGGGAGGATCCTACGAGCAGTACTTC. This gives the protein CAGARGGSYEQYF.

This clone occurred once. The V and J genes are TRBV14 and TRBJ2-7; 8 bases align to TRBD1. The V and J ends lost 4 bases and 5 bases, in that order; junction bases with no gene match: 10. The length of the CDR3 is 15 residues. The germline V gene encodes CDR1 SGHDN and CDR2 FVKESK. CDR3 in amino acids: CASSRTRGRRHEQYF. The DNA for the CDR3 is TGTGCCAGCAGCCGAACCAGGGGGCGCCGTCACGAGCAGTACTTC.

CDR3 sequence (DNA): TGTGCCAGTAGTCATACCGGGACAGTTTCCACTGAAGCTTTCTTT. Protein product: CASSHTGTVSTEAFF. The rearrangement links TRBV19 to TRBJ1-1; TRBD1 aligns across 7 bases. The CDR3 is 15 amino acids. Unmatched junction bases numbered 10, after V lost 5 bases and J lost 4 bases. Looked up from germline, CDR1 is LNHDA and CDR2 is SQIVND (reference sequence).

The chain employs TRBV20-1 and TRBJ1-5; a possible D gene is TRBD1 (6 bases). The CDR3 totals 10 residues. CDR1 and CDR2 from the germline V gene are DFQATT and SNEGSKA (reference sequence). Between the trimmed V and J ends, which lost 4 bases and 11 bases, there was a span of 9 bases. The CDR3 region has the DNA TGCAGTGCTACAGGGGTAGCCCAGCATTTT. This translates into CSATGVAQHF.

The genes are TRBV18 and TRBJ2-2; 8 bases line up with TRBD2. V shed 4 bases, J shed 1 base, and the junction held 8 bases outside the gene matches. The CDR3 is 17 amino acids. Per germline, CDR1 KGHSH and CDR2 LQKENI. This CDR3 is CASSHEFAGGNTGELFF. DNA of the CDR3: TGTGCCAGCTCACACGAATTCGCGGGGGGGAACACCGGGGAGCTGTTTTTT. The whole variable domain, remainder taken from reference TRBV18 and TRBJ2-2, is NAGVMQNPRHLVRRRGQEARLRCSPMKGHSHVYWYRQLPEEGLKFMVYLQKENIIDESGMPKERFSAEFPKEGPSILRIQQVVRGDSAAYFCASSHEFAGGNTGELFFGEGSRLTVL.

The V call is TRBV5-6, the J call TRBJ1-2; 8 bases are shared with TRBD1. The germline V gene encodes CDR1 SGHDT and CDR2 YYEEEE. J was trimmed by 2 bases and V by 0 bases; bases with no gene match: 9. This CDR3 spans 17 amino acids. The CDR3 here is CASSLGRTGPPNYGYTF. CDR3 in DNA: TGTGCCAGCAGCTTGGGTCGGACAGGGCCGCCAAACTATGGCTACACCTTC.

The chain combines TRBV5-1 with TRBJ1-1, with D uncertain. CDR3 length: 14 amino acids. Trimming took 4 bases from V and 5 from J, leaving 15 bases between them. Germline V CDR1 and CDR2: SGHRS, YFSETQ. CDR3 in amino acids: CASSTSPGGTEAFF. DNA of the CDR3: TGCGCCAGCAGCACTTCCCCGGGAGGTACTGAAGCTTTCTTT.